The 31 T cell receptor beta chains reported below all come from one sample, sequenced in a study of blood T cell repertoires in COVID-19. TCRdb's table, derived via immunoSEQ multiplex PCR, lists solely in-frame clones and lacks some. There are about 71,000 clones in the sample; about 80% occur only once, and roughly 15% lies in the top ten. The source material was peripheral blood. All receptors derive from a woman older than 75 with acute or convalescent COVID-19.

This chain joins TRBV12-3 or TRBV12-4 and TRBJ2-1; 7 nucleotides align to TRBD2. The CDR3 is 13 amino acids. V gave up 3 bases and J gave up 7 bases; unmatched junction bases: 3. CDR3 coding DNA: TGTGCCAGCAGTTTGCAGGGAGGGAATGAGCAGTTCTTC. Translated, it gives CASSLQGGNEQFF.

The chain uses TRBV2 and TRBJ2-7; TRBD2 matches at 11 bases. This CDR3 comprises 15 residues. Germline assignment: CDR1 SNHLY and CDR2 FYNNEI. V lost 6 bases to trimming and J lost 2 bases; unmatched junction nucleotides: 6. As DNA, the CDR3 is TGTGCCAGCAGCGGGACTAGCGGTTGGGCCTACGAGCAGTACTTC. Translation gives CASSGTSGWAYEQYF.

The table lists this clone with a few counts. The CDR3 coding sequence is TGTGCCAGCACCTGGGGGACAGGGAGATCGGCACCCCTCCACTTT. Protein product: CASTWGTGRSAPLHF. The genes are TRBV28 and TRBJ1-6; 9 bases agree with TRBD1. The CDR3 is made up of 15 amino acids. J was trimmed by 11 bases and V by 7 bases; bases with no gene match: 12. The germline gives CDR1 MDHEN, CDR2 SYDVKM.

The genes are TRBV28 and TRBJ1-2, with 8 bases aligning to TRBD1. The length of the CDR3 is 14 residues. V shed 3 bases and J 4 bases; nucleotides not matched to a gene: 4. CDR1 is MDHEN, CDR2 SYDVKM, per germline. The CDR3 is CASSLGQEGYGYTF. CDR3 nucleotide sequence: TGTGCCAGCAGTTTGGGACAGGAAGGCTATGGCTACACCTTC.

This clone turned up a few times. This rearrangement joins TRBV19 to TRBJ2-7, with TRBD2 matching over 7 bases. The V and J ends lost 4 bases and 2 bases, in that order; junction bases with no gene match: 8. This CDR3 contains 15 residues. The germline CDR1 and CDR2 sequences are LNHDA and SQIVND (reference sequence). The CDR3 loop reads CASSTGPGRAYEQYF. The CDR3 nucleotides are TGTGCCAGTAGTACGGGACCGGGGAGGGCCTACGAGCAGTACTTC.

The chain recombines TRBV7-8 with TRBJ2-3; TRBD2 matches at 7 bases. The J segment lost 4 bases and the V segment lost 7 bases, leaving 14 bases of the junction unmatched. The germline V gene encodes CDR1 SGHVS and CDR2 FQNEAQ. There are 16 residues in the CDR3. CDR3 coding DNA: TGTGCCAGCACCAGTTCAAGTGGGAGGGTAGCAGATACGCAGTATTTT. Amino acid sequence: CASTSSSGRVADTQYF.

Here the CDR3 DNA reads TGTGCCAGCAGCGTAGGTGGGGGGTTCGCTGAAGCTTTCTTT. Translation gives CASSVGGGFAEAFF. The genes are TRBV9 and TRBJ1-1; D perhaps matches TRBD1 (5 bases). V dropped 0 bases and J dropped 6 bases, with 12 bases sitting between them. Germline V CDR1 and CDR2: SGDLS, YYNGEE. This CDR3 contains 14 residues.

This clone was recorded a few times. J is TRBJ2-7 and V is TRBV19; TRBD2 aligns across 7 bases. The V gene's germline CDR1 is LNHDA and CDR2 SQIVND (reference sequence). The CDR3 contains 14 residues. Trimming cost V 4 bases and J 7 bases; bases outside gene matches: 10. DNA for the CDR3: TGTGCCAGTAGTACGGGCGGGAGTTCGGGAGAGCAGTACTTC. It specifies CASSTGGSSGEQYF.

This chain connects TRBV10-3 to TRBJ2-2; 12 nucleotides align to TRBD2. Germline V gives CDR1 ENHRY, CDR2 SYGVKD. This CDR3 contains 20 residues. Trimming at V came to 6 bases and at J to 1 base, leaving 15 bases not matched to a gene. This chain's CDR3 is CAIRREGSETSGRNTGELFF. The CDR3 DNA sequence: TGTGCCATCAGGAGGGAGGGTTCGGAGACTAGCGGGAGGAACACCGGGGAGCTGTTTTTT.

A few counts support this clone. The chain joins TRBV19 to TRBJ1-1; 7 nucleotides agree with TRBD1. The CDR3 consists of 18 residues. V gave up 3 bases and J gave up 0 bases; unmatched junction bases: 13. The V gene's germline CDR1 is LNHDA and CDR2 SQIVND (reference sequence). CDR3 sequence reads: CASSMATGTALMNTEAFF. CDR3 DNA: TGTGCCAGTAGTATGGCCACCGGGACAGCCTTGATGAACACTGAAGCTTTCTTT.

The rearrangement joins TRBV6-2 or TRBV6-3 to TRBJ2-7; D ambiguous. CDR3 length: 14 residues. The V end was cut by 0 bases, the J end by 6 bases, with 12 bases between. The germline V gene has CDR1 MNHEY and CDR2 SVGEGT. CDR3 in amino acids: CASSYSGYIREQYF. As DNA, the CDR3 is TGTGCCAGCAGTTACTCGGGCTATATCCGCGAGCAGTACTTC.

The CDR3 DNA is TGTGCCAGCAGGCCGGGACTCGTGGGACTCCCCTCCTACGAGCAGTACTTC. Translated: CASRPGLVGLPSYEQYF. The chain recombines TRBV5-6 with TRBJ2-7, with D possibly being TRBD2 (6 bases). V was trimmed by 5 bases and J by 0 bases, leaving 21 bases between them. This CDR3 contains 17 residues. Germline loops: CDR1 SGHDT, CDR2 YYEEEE.

The genes are TRBV5-1 and TRBJ2-7, with D tentatively TRBD2 (7 bases). This CDR3 has 14 residues. The germline V gene has CDR1 SGHRS and CDR2 YFSETQ. The V and J ends lost 4 bases and 4 bases respectively, with 15 bases between them. CDR3 DNA: TGCGCCAGCAGCGGGGGGGCAGGGTCTTACGAGCAGTACTTC. It yields the protein CASSGGAGSYEQYF. The whole variable domain, filled in from reference TRBV5-1 and TRBJ2-7, reads KAGVTQTPRYLIKTRGQQVTLSCSPISGHRSVSWYQQTPGQGLQFLFEYFSETQRNKGNFPGRFSGRQFSNSRSEMNVSTLELGDSALYLCASSGGAGSYEQYFGPGTRLTVT.

This chain's CDR3 is CASSQQRTGNQPQHF. For the CDR3, the DNA is TGTGCCAGCAGTCAACAACGGACAGGGAATCAGCCCCAGCATTTT. This rearrangement joins TRBV6-6 to TRBJ1-5, with 8 bases fitting TRBD1. The trim removed 5 bases at V and 4 bases at J, leaving 7 bases unmatched. Per germline, CDR1 MNHNY and CDR2 SVGAGI (reference sequence). The CDR3 is 15 residues long.

The chain links TRBV28 to TRBJ1-6; unclear D gene. Per the germline V gene, CDR1 is MDHEN and CDR2 is SYDVKM. With 4 bases removed from V and 0 bases from J, the gap between germline ends came to 10 bases. The CDR3 consists of 16 residues. CDR3 protein: CASSSMSSSYNSPLHF. The CDR3 DNA is TGTGCCAGCAGTTCGATGTCGAGCTCCTATAATTCACCCCTCCACTTT.

V usage is TRBV9 and J usage is TRBJ2-5; perhaps TRBD2 as D (7 bases). This CDR3 has 15 amino acids. V dropped 2 bases and J dropped 3 bases, with 14 bases sitting between them. From germline, CDR1 is SGDLS and CDR2 YYNGEE. CDR3 sequence (DNA): TGTGCCAGCAGCGTCGGGGGGCGGTTCAAAGAGACCCAGTACTTC. Encoded protein: CASSVGGRFKETQYF.

The J gene is TRBJ2-1, the V gene TRBV29-1; 12 positions match TRBD2. The CDR3 length is 15 residues. The V gene's germline CDR1 is SQVTM and CDR2 ANQGSEA. V lost 6 bases to trimming and J lost 4 bases; unmatched junction nucleotides: 7. In DNA, the CDR3 is TGCAGCGTAGGTAGCGGGACTAGCGGGTACAATGAGCAGTTCTTC. Encoded protein: CSVGSGTSGYNEQFF.

The chain recombines TRBV7-9 with TRBJ1-2; 9 bases are a match to TRBD1. From germline, CDR1 is SEHNR and CDR2 FQNEAQ (reference sequence). This CDR3 contains 14 residues. The V gene end was trimmed by 0 bases and the J gene end by 7 bases; junction bases not matched to a gene: 3. This chain's CDR3 is CASSLAQGAPGYTF. As DNA, the CDR3 is TGTGCCAGCAGCTTAGCACAGGGGGCGCCTGGCTACACCTTC.

This chain uses TRBV7-9 with TRBJ2-3, with D hard to call. V was cut by 3 bases and J by 3 bases, with 13 bases left in between. Germline V CDR1 and CDR2: SEHNR, FQNEAQ (reference sequence). The length of the CDR3 is 15 residues. Here the CDR3 reads CASSFVRPPTDTQYF. The DNA for the CDR3 is TGTGCCAGCAGCTTTGTGAGGCCCCCTACAGATACGCAGTATTTT.

The V call is TRBV27, the J call TRBJ2-2; TRBD2 matches at 7 bases. J was trimmed by 4 bases and V by 6 bases; bases with no gene match: 5. CDR3 length: 14 amino acids. The germline V gene has CDR1 MNHEY and CDR2 SMNVEV (reference sequence). In DNA form, the CDR3 reads TGTGCCAGCAGGGGAGGGGTCATCACCGGGGAGCTGTTTTTT. Translation: CASRGGVITGELFF.

The gene calls are TRBV7-3 and TRBJ2-1; D not certain. Germline values: CDR1 SGHTA, CDR2 FQGTGA. There are 14 residues in the CDR3. Trimming left V 2 bases short and J 2 bases short, with 7 bases between. The CDR3 coding sequence is TGTGCCAGCAGCTTATCCCCAGCCTACAATGAGCAGTTCTTC. Translating it yields CASSLSPAYNEQFF.

The gene calls are TRBV7-2 and TRBJ2-7; 8 bases map to TRBD2. The CDR3 consists of 16 residues. Trimming took 4 bases from V and 5 from J; bases not matched to a gene: 13. Germline CDR1 SGHTA, CDR2 FQGNSA. CDR3 in DNA: TGTGCCAGCAGCTCTCCCCCGGGAGGGCCTCGGGACGAGCAGTACTTC. The encoded protein is CASSSPPGGPRDEQYF.

The chain employs TRBV27 and TRBJ2-1; D unresolved. The germline gives CDR1 MNHEY, CDR2 SMNVEV (reference sequence). The CDR3 length is 14 residues. Trimming left V 7 bases short and J 1 base short, with 11 bases between. The CDR3 DNA reads TGTGCCAGCACCTCCGGTCGGTCCTACAATGAGCAGTTCTTC. Its translation: CASTSGRSYNEQFF.

V is TRBV4-2 and J is TRBJ2-1; no reliable D call. Germline V gives CDR1 LGHNA, CDR2 YNFKEQ. Trimming took 0 bases from V and 10 from J, leaving 13 bases between them. CDR3 length: 14 residues. The CDR3 loop is CASSQDQTRREQFF. The CDR3 DNA follows: TGTGCCAGCAGCCAAGACCAGACGAGGCGGGAGCAGTTCTTC.

The chain joins TRBV28 to TRBJ1-1, with D tentatively TRBD1 (6 bases). In germline, CDR1 is MDHEN, CDR2 SYDVKM. The V end lost 1 base, the J end lost 1 base, and 10 bases lay between the germline ends. The CDR3 runs to 15 residues. CDR3 residues: CASSLSGRGNTEAFF. CDR3 in DNA: TGTGCCAGCAGTTTATCCGGCAGGGGGAACACTGAAGCTTTCTTT.

The chain is built from TRBV19 and TRBJ1-2; the match to TRBD1 covers 9 bases. Germline CDR1 LNHDA, CDR2 SQIVND (reference sequence). After removal of 3 bases from V and 8 bases from J, the junction contained 13 bases not matched to a gene. The CDR3 spans 16 residues. CDR3 DNA sequence: TGTGCCAGTAGTATGGGACAGGGTATTGGAGCGGGAGGCTACACCTTC. Protein sequence: CASSMGQGIGAGGYTF.

The chain couples TRBV19 to TRBJ2-2; D is possibly TRBD1 (5 bases). The CDR3 loop spans 18 amino acids. Germline CDR1 and CDR2: LNHDA and SQIVND (reference sequence). The V gene lost 3 bases and the J gene lost 2 bases, with 19 bases spanning the gap. CDR3 DNA sequence: TGTGCCAGTAGTATCTGGACACAAGGGTACCTCAACACCGGGGAGCTGTTTTTT. Translation gives CASSIWTQGYLNTGELFF.

The J gene is TRBJ1-2, the V gene TRBV28; no definite D call. Trimming left V 6 bases short and J 3 bases short, with 8 bases between. Germline CDR1 and CDR2: MDHEN and SYDVKM. This CDR3 has 12 residues. Here the CDR3 reads CASRYGDYGYTF. In nucleotides, the CDR3 is TGTGCCAGCAGATATGGAGACTATGGCTACACCTTC.

J is TRBJ1-2 and V is TRBV18; no clear D. Trimming cost V 3 bases and J 0 bases, with 11 bases left between them. This CDR3 is 15 amino acids long. Germline assignment: CDR1 KGHSH and CDR2 LQKENI. CDR3 loop: CASSPRVYANYGYTF. DNA of the CDR3: TGTGCCAGCTCACCGAGGGTGTACGCTAACTATGGCTACACCTTC.

V is TRBV6-6 and J is TRBJ2-1, with a tentative D call TRBD2 (5 bases). Trimming removed 3 bases at V and 2 bases at J, with 11 bases between. The CDR3 runs to 15 residues. The germline CDR1 and CDR2 sequences are MNHNY and SVGAGI (reference sequence). The CDR3 DNA sequence: TGTGCCAGCAGTTATCTAGCTGGGGCCTACAATGAGCAGTTCTTC. Protein sequence: CASSYLAGAYNEQFF.

The genes are TRBV3-1 (or the pseudogene TRBV3-2) and TRBJ2-1, with 9 positions matching TRBD2. The CDR3 has 17 residues. Germline loops: CDR1 LGHDT, CDR2 YNNKEL (reference sequence). The junction had 14 bases not matched to a gene; V was cut back by 2 bases and J by 9 bases. In nucleotides, the CDR3 is TGTGCCAGCAGCCAAAAGCTAGCGGGATACCCTGTCAGTGAGCAGTTCTTC. This codes for CASSQKLAGYPVSEQFF.